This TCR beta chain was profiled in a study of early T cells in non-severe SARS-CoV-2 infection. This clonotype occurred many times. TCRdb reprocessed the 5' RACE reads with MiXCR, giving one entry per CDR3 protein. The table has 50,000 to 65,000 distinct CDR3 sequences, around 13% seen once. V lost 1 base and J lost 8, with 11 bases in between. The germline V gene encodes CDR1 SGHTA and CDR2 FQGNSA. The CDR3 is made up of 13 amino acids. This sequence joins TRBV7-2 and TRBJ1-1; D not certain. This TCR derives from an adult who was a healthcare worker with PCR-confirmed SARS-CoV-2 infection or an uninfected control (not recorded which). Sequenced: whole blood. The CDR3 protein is CASSLEGLAEAFF. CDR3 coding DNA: TGTGCCAGCAGCTTAGAGGGTCTGGCCGAAGCTTTCTTT.